The 26 T cell receptor beta chains listed next were all sequenced from one sample in a study of T cell repertoires in cytomegalovirus infection. A single record per CDR3 protein comes from TCRdb applying MiXCR to the reads. This table has almost 300,000 distinct CDR3 sequences, around 9.6% appearing once. The sequenced sample was PBMCs. All receptors derive from a human donor in good health (CMV status not recorded). Some clones in this sample may be carry-over from other donors' samples.

This clonotype was detected many times. The chain links TRBV6-1 to TRBJ2-2; no firm D call. CDR1 and CDR2 (germline): MNHNS, SASEGT. CDR3 size: 14 residues. Between the trimmed V and J ends, which lost 4 bases and 6 bases, there was a span of 12 bases. CDR3 sequence reads: CASSVGRTPGELFF. The CDR3 DNA follows: TGTGCCAGCAGTGTAGGAAGGACCCCCGGGGAGCTGTTTTTT.

The sample holds a few counts of this clonotype. V is TRBV7-9 and J is TRBJ2-1; 10 nucleotides line up with TRBD2. Germline V lookup: CDR1 SEHNR, CDR2 FQNEAQ (reference sequence). The CDR3 has 16 residues. With 2 bases clipped from V and 9 bases from J, the junction kept 10 bases outside the gene matches. CDR3 nucleotides: TGTGCCAGCAGCTTAAGAACGGAGCGGGGGGGGGGTGAGCAGTTCTTC. This codes for CASSLRTERGGGEQFF.

This clonotype was counted many times. V is TRBV28 and J is TRBJ1-2, with D perhaps matching TRBD1 (6 bases). The CDR3 spans 13 residues. The germline CDR1 and CDR2 sequences are MDHEN and SYDVKM. V was shortened by 4 bases and J by 4 bases, with 10 bases between the two germline ends. The CDR3 loop is CASSYRTVYGYTF. CDR3 sequence (DNA): TGTGCCAGCAGTTATCGGACAGTCTATGGCTACACCTTC.

A remark on this clonotype: A much more abundant neighbour one base away suggests this may be a read error. The chain joins TRBV2 to TRBJ2-7, with 9 positions matching TRBD1. With 2 bases clipped from V and 6 bases from J, the junction kept 11 bases outside the gene matches. The CDR3 sequence is 16 residues long. Germline V gives CDR1 SNHLY, CDR2 FYNNEI. The CDR3 is CASSESRDRVFVEQYF. Here the CDR3 DNA reads TGTGCCAGCAGTGAATCTAGGGACAGGGTCTTCGTCGAGCAGTACTTC.

This clonotype was seen repeatedly, ten times or more. The V and J genes are TRBV7-3 and TRBJ2-4; D uncertain. The CDR3 spans 13 residues. V dropped 1 base and J dropped 8 bases, with 9 bases sitting between them. Looked up from germline, CDR1 is SGHTA and CDR2 is FQGTGA. CDR3 nucleotide sequence: TGTGCCAGCAGCTTAAAGGGTCGGGACATTCAGTACTTC. Amino acid sequence: CASSLKGRDIQYF.

The table lists this clonotype with a few counts. This chain links TRBV14 with TRBJ2-7; D unresolved. Trimming shortened V by 1 base and J by 6 bases, and 7 bases separated the two germline ends. This CDR3 spans 12 amino acids. Germline values: CDR1 SGHDN, CDR2 FVKESK. The DNA for the CDR3 is TGTGCCAGCAGCCAAGTGGAAAGCGAGCAGTACTTC. It yields the protein CASSQVESEQYF.

This clonotype has a handful of counts. The rearrangement uses TRBV5-8 and TRBJ2-1; D is unresolved. V was pared by 1 base and J by 13 bases, with 0 bases between. The CDR3 length is 8 residues. Germline CDR1 and CDR2: SGHTS and YDEGEE. The CDR3 here is CASSLQFF. The CDR3 DNA sequence: TGTGCCAGCAGCTTGCAGTTCTTC.

Only a few counts were recorded for this clonotype. The gene calls are TRBV29-1 and TRBJ1-2; TRBD1 is a possible D gene (5 bases). Looked up from germline, CDR1 is SQVTM and CDR2 is ANQGSEA. The CDR3 is 13 residues long. Trimming cost V 7 bases and J 4 bases, with 16 bases left between them. This CDR3 is CSALTERLYGYTF. The CDR3 coding sequence is TGCAGCGCCTTGACAGAACGCCTCTATGGCTACACCTTC.

This clonotype has a single count. This may be a read error: a much more frequent sequence differs by one nucleotide. The chain recombines TRBV5-1 with TRBJ2-4; the match to TRBD2 covers 10 bases. Germline V lookup: CDR1 SGHRS, CDR2 YFSETQ. The CDR3 covers 14 residues. The CDR3, as DNA: TGCGCCAGCAGGGATCTAGCGGGGGAAAACATTCAGTGCTTC. It encodes CASRDLAGENIQCF.

The chain recombines TRBV29-1 with TRBJ1-1; D is undetermined. The V gene lost 3 bases and the J gene lost 1 base, with 6 bases spanning the gap. The V gene's germline CDR1 is SQVTM and CDR2 ANQGSEA. The CDR3 runs 12 residues. The CDR3 DNA is TGCAGCGTTGAGGCGGAGAACACTGAAGCTTTCTTT. This codes for CSVEAENTEAFF.

As regards this clonotype: A much larger clone lies a single base off, so this may be a read error. The chain employs TRBV12-3 or TRBV12-4 and TRBJ1-2, with D uncertain. This CDR3 has 13 residues. The CDR3 nucleotides read TGTGCCAGCAGAACGACATCTAACTATGGCTACAACTTC. Protein product: CASRTTSNYGYNF.

This clonotype was detected many times. V usage is TRBV6-1 and J usage is TRBJ1-2, with D unclear. Germline CDR1 is MNHNS and CDR2 is SASEGT. Trimming cost V 6 bases and J 2 bases, with 16 bases left between them. The CDR3 is 15 amino acids. CDR3 sequence reads: CASSPKQSFNYGYTF. The CDR3 DNA follows: TGTGCCAGCAGCCCCAAACAAAGTTTCAACTATGGCTACACCTTC.

This clonotype was found many times. The V and J genes are TRBV20-1 and TRBJ1-5; D is possibly TRBD1 (6 bases). From germline, CDR1 is DFQATT and CDR2 SNEGSKA (reference sequence). The V end lost 6 bases, the J end lost 5 bases, and 17 bases lay between the germline ends. The CDR3 consists of 14 residues. The CDR3 reads CSAVTDRRYQPQHF. The CDR3 DNA sequence: TGCAGTGCCGTTACTGACAGGCGATATCAGCCCCAGCATTTT.

The chain uses TRBV2 and TRBJ2-2; 8 nucleotides match TRBD1. The V segment lost 8 bases and the J segment 5 bases; nucleotides outside the gene matches: 4. From germline, CDR1 is SNHLY and CDR2 FYNNEI. The CDR3 length is 13 residues. CDR3 region: CASFQGATGELFF. DNA of the CDR3: TGTGCCAGCTTCCAGGGGGCGACCGGGGAGCTGTTTTTT.

This clonotype occurred a few times. V usage is TRBV6-2 or TRBV6-3 and J usage is TRBJ1-5; tentative D call: TRBD1 (6 bases). The CDR3 is made up of 15 amino acids. V lost 7 bases to trimming and J lost 3 bases, with 16 bases between them. Germline CDR1 is MNHEY and CDR2 is SVGEGT. The CDR3 loop reads CASTNAGADNQPQHF. The CDR3 DNA follows: TGTGCCAGCACAAACGCGGGGGCGGACAATCAGCCCCAGCATTTT.

The chain uses TRBV9 and TRBJ2-3; 8 bases line up with TRBD1. In germline, CDR1 is SGDLS, CDR2 YYNGEE. The CDR3 covers 14 residues. Trimming removed 0 bases from V and 10 bases from J; junction bases left unmatched: 7. CDR3 sequence reads: CASSVDWTQGAQYF. In DNA, the CDR3 is TGTGCCAGCAGCGTAGATTGGACACAGGGGGCGCAGTATTTT.

Many counts were recorded for this clonotype. The rearrangement joins TRBV25-1 to TRBJ2-4, with D possibly TRBD2 on 5 matching bases. The CDR3 is 11 amino acids. Germline CDR1 MGHDK, CDR2 SYGVNS. Trimming cost V 3 bases and J 8 bases, with 5 bases left between them. In DNA form, the CDR3 reads TGTGCCAGCAGTGAGCGGGACATTCAGTACTTC. This sequence encodes CASSERDIQYF.

This clonotype has a handful of counts. The chain has TRBV5-1 and TRBJ1-2; 8 nucleotides line up with TRBD1. This CDR3 region has 14 residues. V lost 3 bases to trimming and J lost 4 bases; unmatched junction nucleotides: 5. Germline CDR1 SGHRS, CDR2 YFSETQ. The CDR3 coding sequence is TGCGCCAGCAGCTGGGGACAGGAGATCTATGGCTACACCTTC. Protein product: CASSWGQEIYGYTF.

At least ten counts were recorded for this clonotype. V and J are TRBV6-5 and TRBJ1-1; no reliable D call. Trimming stripped 2 bases from V and 1 base from J, with 8 bases between. Germline-derived CDR1 and CDR2 are MNHEY and SVGAGI. The CDR3 runs to 14 residues. Written as DNA, the CDR3 is TGTGCCAGCAGTTACGGACCGAAGAACACTGAAGCTTTCTTT. The encoded protein is CASSYGPKNTEAFF.

This clonotype came up many times. This sequence joins TRBV7-2 and TRBJ2-2, with D possibly TRBD1 on 5 matching bases. The CDR3 covers 16 residues. Germline CDR1 reads SGHTA; CDR2 reads FQGNSA. Trimming removed 4 bases at V and 3 bases at J, with 15 bases between. In nucleotides, the CDR3 is TGTGCCAGCAGCTCCATTTCAGGGCAGGACACCGGGGAGCTGTTTTTT. This codes for CASSSISGQDTGELFF.

This rearrangement joins TRBV6-2 or TRBV6-3 to TRBJ2-2; D not resolved. Trimming pared 6 bases from V and 2 bases from J, leaving 4 bases between. Per germline, CDR1 MNHEY and CDR2 SVGEGT. This CDR3 comprises 12 residues. The CDR3 region has the DNA TGTGCCAGCAGGCTAAACACCGGGGAGCTGTTTTTT. Translating gives CASRLNTGELFF.

The sample holds many counts of this clonotype. The chain uses TRBV7-2 and TRBJ1-2; D remains ambiguous. CDR3 length: 15 residues. V was shortened by 0 bases and J by 2 bases, with 10 bases between the two germline ends. In germline, CDR1 is SGHTA, CDR2 FQGNSA. CDR3 sequence reads: CASSLAGPGNYGYTF. The CDR3, as DNA: TGTGCCAGCAGCTTAGCCGGGCCGGGGAACTATGGCTACACCTTC.

This clonotype has a count of ten or more. The chain combines TRBV28 with TRBJ2-7, with TRBD1 identical over 9 bases. Germline V gene lookup returns CDR1 MDHEN and CDR2 SYDVKM. V shed 6 bases and J 5 bases; nucleotides not matched to a gene: 8. The CDR3 loop spans 14 amino acids. This CDR3 reads CASRPGTGSDEQYF. The CDR3 DNA is TGTGCCAGCAGGCCCGGGACAGGGTCGGACGAGCAGTACTTC.

This clonotype came up a few times. This rearrangement joins TRBV5-1 to TRBJ1-2; TRBD1 might be the D (5 bases). Germline CDR1 reads SGHRS; CDR2 reads YFSETQ. The CDR3 spans 14 residues. With 7 bases removed from V and 7 bases from J, the gap between germline ends came to 20 bases. In DNA form, the CDR3 reads TGCGCCAGCTGCCGGGACGTCGGGGATAGTGGCTACACCTTC. Translated: CASCRDVGDSGYTF.

This clonotype was recorded at least ten times. J is TRBJ2-1 and V is TRBV20-1; 10 nucleotides line up with TRBD2. Germline CDR1 and CDR2: DFQATT and SNEGSKA (reference sequence). This CDR3 comprises 14 residues. V lost 6 bases to trimming and J lost 8 bases; unmatched junction nucleotides: 10. The DNA for the CDR3 is TGCAGTGCCGAGAGCGGGGGGGCCCTTGATGAGCAGTTCTTC. Translation gives CSAESGGALDEQFF.

There are many counts of this clonotype. V gene TRBV6-2 or TRBV6-3 combines with J gene TRBJ2-1; possibly TRBD1 for D (5 bases). Trimming removed 0 bases at V and 4 bases at J, with 13 bases between. CDR3 length equals 16 residues. Germline loops: CDR1 MNHEY, CDR2 SVGEGT. This CDR3 is CASSYSKGAPYNEQFF. The CDR3 region has the DNA TGTGCCAGCAGTTACTCGAAAGGGGCGCCGTACAATGAGCAGTTCTTC.